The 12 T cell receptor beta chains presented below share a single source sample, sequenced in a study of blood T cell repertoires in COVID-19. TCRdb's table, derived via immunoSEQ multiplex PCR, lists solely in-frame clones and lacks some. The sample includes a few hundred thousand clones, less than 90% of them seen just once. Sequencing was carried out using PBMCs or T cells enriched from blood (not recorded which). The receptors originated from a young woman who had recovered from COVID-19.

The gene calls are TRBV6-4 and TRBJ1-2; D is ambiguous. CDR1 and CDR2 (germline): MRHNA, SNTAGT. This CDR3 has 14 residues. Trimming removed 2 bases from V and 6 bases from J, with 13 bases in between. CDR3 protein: CASSDSGERDGYTF. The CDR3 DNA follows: TGTGCCAGCAGTGACAGCGGGGAAAGGGATGGCTACACCTTC.

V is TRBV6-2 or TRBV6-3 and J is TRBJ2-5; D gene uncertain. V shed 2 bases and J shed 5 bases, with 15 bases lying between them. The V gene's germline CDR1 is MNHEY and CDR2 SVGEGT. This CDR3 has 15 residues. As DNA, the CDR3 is TGTGCCAGCAGTTACACCCTTTTAGCCTGGGAGACCCAGTACTTC. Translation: CASSYTLLAWETQYF.

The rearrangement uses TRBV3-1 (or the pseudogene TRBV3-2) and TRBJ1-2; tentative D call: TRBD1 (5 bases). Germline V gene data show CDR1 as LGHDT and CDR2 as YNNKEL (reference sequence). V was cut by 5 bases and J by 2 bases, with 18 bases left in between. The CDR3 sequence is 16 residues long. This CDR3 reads CASSSRARSGNYGYTF. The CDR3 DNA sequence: TGTGCCAGCAGCTCCCGGGCGCGTTCAGGGAACTATGGCTACACCTTC.

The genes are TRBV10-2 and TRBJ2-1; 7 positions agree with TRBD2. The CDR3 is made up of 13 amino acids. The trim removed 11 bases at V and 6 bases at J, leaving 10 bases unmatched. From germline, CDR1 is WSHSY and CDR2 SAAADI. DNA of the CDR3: TGCGCCCTGGGGTCGGGGGGAAGCAATGAGCAGTTCTTC. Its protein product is CALGSGGSNEQFF.

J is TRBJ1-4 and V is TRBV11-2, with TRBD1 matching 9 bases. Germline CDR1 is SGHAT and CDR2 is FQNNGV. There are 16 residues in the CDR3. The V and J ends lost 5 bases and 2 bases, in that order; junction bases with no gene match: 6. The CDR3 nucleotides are TGTGCCAGCAGCCTAAACAGGGGGCGGACTAATGAAAAACTGTTTTTT. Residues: CASSLNRGRTNEKLFF.

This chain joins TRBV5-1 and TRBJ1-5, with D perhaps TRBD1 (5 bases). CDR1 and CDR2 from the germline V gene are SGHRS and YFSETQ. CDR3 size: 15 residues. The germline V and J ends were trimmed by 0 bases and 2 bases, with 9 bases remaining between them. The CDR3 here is CASSLEGYGNQPQHF. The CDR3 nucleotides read TGCGCCAGCAGCTTGGAGGGGTACGGCAATCAGCCCCAGCATTTT.

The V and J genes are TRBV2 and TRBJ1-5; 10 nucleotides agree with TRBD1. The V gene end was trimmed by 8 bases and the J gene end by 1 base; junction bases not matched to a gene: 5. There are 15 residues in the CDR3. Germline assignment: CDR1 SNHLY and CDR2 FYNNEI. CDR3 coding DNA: TGTGCCAGCGGACAGGGGGGGGCGAGCAATCAGCCCCAGCATTTT. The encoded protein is CASGQGGASNQPQHF. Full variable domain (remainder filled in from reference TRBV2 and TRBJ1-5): EPEVTQTPSHQVTQMGQEVILRCVPISNHLYFYWYRQILGQKVEFLVSFYNNEISEKSEIFDDQFSVERPDGSNFTLKIRSTKLEDSAMYFCASGQGGASNQPQHFGDGTRLSIL.

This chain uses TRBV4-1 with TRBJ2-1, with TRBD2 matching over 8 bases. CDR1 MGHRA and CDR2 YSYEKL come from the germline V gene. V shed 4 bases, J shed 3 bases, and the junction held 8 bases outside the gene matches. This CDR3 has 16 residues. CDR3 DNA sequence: TGCGCCAGCAGCCGGGGGGTAGCGGGGAGCTACAATGAGCAGTTCTTC. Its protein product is CASSRGVAGSYNEQFF.

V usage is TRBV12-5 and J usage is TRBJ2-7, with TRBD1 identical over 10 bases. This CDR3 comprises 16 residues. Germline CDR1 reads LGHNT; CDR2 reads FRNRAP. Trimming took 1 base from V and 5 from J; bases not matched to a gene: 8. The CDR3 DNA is TGTGCTAGTGGTTTGGGCCCTCGGACAGGGGGTGACGAGCAGTACTTC. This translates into CASGLGPRTGGDEQYF.

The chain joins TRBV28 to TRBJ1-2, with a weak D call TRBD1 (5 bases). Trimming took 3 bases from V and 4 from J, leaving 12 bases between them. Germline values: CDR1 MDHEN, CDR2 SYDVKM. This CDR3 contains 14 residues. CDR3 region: CASSFQGYGYGYTF. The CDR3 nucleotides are TGTGCCAGCAGTTTTCAGGGTTACGGCTATGGCTACACCTTC.

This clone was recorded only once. In DNA form, the CDR3 reads TGTGCCTGGAGTTTCGACCGGGACAGGGTCGAGGATCAGCCCCAGCATTTT. It codes for CAWSFDRDRVEDQPQHF. The chain joins TRBV30 to TRBJ1-5; 9 bases fit TRBD1. CDR3 length: 17 residues. In germline, CDR1 is GTSNPN, CDR2 SVGIG (reference sequence). After removal of 2 bases from V and 5 bases from J, the junction contained 13 bases not matched to a gene.

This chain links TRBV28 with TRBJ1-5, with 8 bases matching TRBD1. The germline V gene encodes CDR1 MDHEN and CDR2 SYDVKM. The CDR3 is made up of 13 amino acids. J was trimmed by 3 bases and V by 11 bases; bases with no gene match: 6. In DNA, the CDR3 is TGTGCCCTCAGACAGGGGATCAATCAGCCCCAGCATTTT. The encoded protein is CALRQGINQPQHF.